This entry lists 31 T cell receptor beta chains sequenced from one sample in a study of identical twins. In TCRdb, the 5' RACE reads were re-called with MiXCR into one record per CDR3 protein. Of hundreds of thousands of distinct CDR3 sequences in the sample, about 7.1% were seen once. The same data also went into a second study, on yellow fever vaccine responses in identical twins.

Sequencing used PBMCs. Every receptor here comes from a woman younger than 30 in good health.

This clonotype was picked up a small number of times. The chain employs TRBV6-1 and TRBJ1-2; tentatively, D is TRBD1 (6 bases). Trimming cost V 5 bases and J 4 bases, with 14 bases left between them. The V gene's germline CDR1 is MNHNS and CDR2 SASEGT. The CDR3 spans 14 residues. CDR3 coding DNA: TGTGCCAGCAGTCCGACAGGTCCCAGCTATGGCTACACCTTC. Its protein product is CASSPTGPSYGYTF.

This clonotype was seen many times. V is TRBV29-1 and J is TRBJ1-4, with unresolved D. Germline CDR1 SQVTM, CDR2 ANQGSEA. Deletions cut 1 base from V and 6 bases from J, with 6 bases between. CDR3 length equals 12 residues. CDR3: CSVEGRDEKLFF. CDR3 in DNA: TGCAGCGTTGAAGGCCGGGATGAAAAACTGTTTTTT. Using reference TRBV29-1 and TRBJ1-4 for the parts outside the CDR3, the full variable domain is SAVISQKPSRDICQRGTSLTIQCQVDSQVTMMFWYRQQPGQSLTLIATANQGSEATYESGFVIDKFPISRPNLTFSTLTVSNMSPEDSSIYLCSVEGRDEKLFFGSGTQLSVL.

In the case of this clonotype: One junction end does not reproduce the germline sequence, and a read error may be involved. The J gene is TRBJ2-7, the V gene TRBV6-1; 7 bases fit TRBD1. CDR3 length equals 13 residues. Germline V gene sequence: CDR1 MNHNS, CDR2 SASEGT. CDR3 DNA: TGTGCAAGCAGGACAGGAGCTACCTACGAGCAGTACTTC. Translated, it gives CASRTGATYEQYF.

The sample holds a few counts of this clonotype. This chain uses TRBV7-8 with TRBJ2-7; D is uncertain. The V gene lost 1 base and the J gene lost 3 bases, with 13 bases spanning the gap. CDR1 and CDR2 from the germline V gene are SGHVS and FQNEAQ. The CDR3 loop spans 15 amino acids. In DNA form, the CDR3 reads TGTGCCAGCAGCTTAGAAGGGCCAGAGGACTACGAGCAGTACGTC. Its translation is CASSLEGPEDYEQYV.

This clonotype was recorded at least ten times. The genes are TRBV27 and TRBJ2-7, with TRBD1 matching 9 bases. J lost 6 bases, V lost 4 bases, and 7 bases had no gene match. Germline V gene lookup returns CDR1 MNHEY and CDR2 SMNVEV (reference sequence). The CDR3 covers 14 residues. This CDR3 is CASSSRQGVFEQYF. CDR3 in DNA: TGTGCCAGCAGTTCCCGACAGGGGGTCTTCGAGCAGTACTTC.

The chain has TRBV11-2 and TRBJ1-6, with no clear D. Trimming removed 1 base from V and 6 bases from J, with 10 bases in between. Germline CDR1 and CDR2: SGHAT and FQNNGV. The CDR3 is 15 residues long. For the CDR3, the DNA is TGTGCCAGCAGCTTAGGGGCAACCCTTAATTCACCCCTCCACTTT. This codes for CASSLGATLNSPLHF.

The sample holds a few counts of this clonotype. This chain uses TRBV6-4 with TRBJ2-3; maybe TRBD2 (5 bases). The length of the CDR3 is 15 residues. Deletions cut 4 bases from V and 1 base from J, with 12 bases between. The germline CDR1 and CDR2 sequences are MRHNA and SNTAGT. The CDR3: CASSATRVGTDTQYF. The CDR3 nucleotides read TGTGCCAGCAGTGCAACGAGGGTGGGCACAGATACGCAGTATTTT.

This clonotype was observed many times. The chain uses TRBV2 and TRBJ2-2, with D possibly being TRBD1 or TRBD2 (6 bases each). The CDR3 consists of 13 residues. With 6 bases removed from V and 5 bases from J, the gap between germline ends came to 10 bases. Germline V CDR1 and CDR2: SNHLY, FYNNEI. The CDR3: CASRQGRTGELFF. The CDR3 DNA is TGTGCCAGCAGGCAGGGGAGGACCGGGGAGCTGTTTTTT.

The rearrangement links TRBV5-1 to TRBJ1-2, with D perhaps matching TRBD1 (6 bases). Trimming cost V 3 bases and J 2 bases, with 14 bases left between them. The CDR3 has 15 residues. The germline V gene has CDR1 SGHRS and CDR2 YFSETQ. CDR3 coding DNA: TGCGCCAGCAGCTACACAGGGAGGTGGAACTATGGCTACACCTTC. It is translated as CASSYTGRWNYGYTF.

This clonotype turned up a few times. V gene TRBV11-2 combines with J gene TRBJ2-5; 8 positions agree with TRBD2. Germline CDR1 is SGHAT and CDR2 is FQNNGV. V was clipped by 3 bases and J by 5 bases; unmatched bases: 11. This CDR3 is built from 16 residues. The CDR3 is CASSFRSGGGMETQYF. The CDR3 DNA is TGTGCCAGCAGCTTCCGAAGCGGGGGAGGTATGGAGACCCAGTACTTC.

Only a few counts were recorded for this clonotype. The chain is built from TRBV20-1 and TRBJ1-6, with D possibly being TRBD1 (5 bases). The CDR3 is 15 residues long. V lost 3 bases and J lost 7, with 16 bases in between. Per germline, CDR1 DFQATT and CDR2 SNEGSKA (reference sequence). The DNA of the CDR3 is TGCAGTGCTAGCCGTCAGGCTGGGGCAAATTCACCCCTCCACTTT. This encodes CSASRQAGANSPLHF.

This clonotype was found many times. The J gene is TRBJ1-3, the V gene TRBV7-2; D uncertain. V lost 5 bases, J lost 0 bases, and 11 bases lay in between. Germline CDR1 reads SGHTA; CDR2 reads FQGNSA. There are 15 residues in the CDR3. Written as DNA, the CDR3 is TGTGCCAGCAGCCCCACGGTGGGCTCTGGAAACACCATATATTTT. As protein: CASSPTVGSGNTIYF.

This clonotype was seen a handful of times. The CDR3, as DNA: TGTGCCACCAAGACGGGAGCGGGAGGGAACACCGGGGAGCTGTTTTTT. Its protein is CATKTGAGGNTGELFF. This chain joins TRBV19 and TRBJ2-2; 9 positions match TRBD2. This CDR3 spans 16 amino acids. Trimming cost V 10 bases and J 1 base; bases outside gene matches: 10. Germline lookup yields CDR1 LNHDA and CDR2 SQIVND (reference sequence).

This clonotype appeared many times. The chain links TRBV5-1 to TRBJ1-4, with a tentative D call TRBD1 (6 bases). CDR3 size: 14 residues. CDR1 and CDR2 (germline): SGHRS, YFSETQ. Trimming took off 4 bases at V and 5 bases at J, with 12 bases between the two ends. This chain's CDR3 is CASSLTTGNEKLFF. Written as DNA, the CDR3 is TGCGCCAGCAGCCTCACAACAGGGAATGAAAAACTGTTTTTT.

This chain links TRBV6-1 with TRBJ2-1; 10 bases are a match to TRBD2. CDR1 MNHNS and CDR2 SASEGT come from the germline V gene. The CDR3 covers 16 residues. V was pared by 6 bases and J by 4 bases, with 9 bases of the junction left unmatched. CDR3 nucleotide sequence: TGTGCCAGCAGAGTCAGCGGGGGGGCCTCTTACAATGAGCAGTTCTTC. It is translated as CASRVSGGASYNEQFF.

This clonotype occurred a few times. The J gene is TRBJ2-1, the V gene TRBV20-1, with 14 bases fitting TRBD2. Looked up from germline, CDR1 is DFQATT and CDR2 is SNEGSKA (reference sequence). V was pared by 0 bases and J by 1 base, with 8 bases of the junction left unmatched. There are 19 residues in the CDR3. The chain's CDR3 is CSARDRDRLAGGSYNEQFF. The CDR3, as DNA: TGCAGTGCTAGAGATCGGGATCGACTAGCGGGAGGGTCCTACAATGAGCAGTTCTTC.

As concerns this clonotype: Since a much larger clone is just one base distant, this may be a read error. The chain uses TRBV27 and TRBJ2-3, with D possibly being TRBD2 (5 bases). The CDR3 is made up of 16 amino acids. The V and J ends lost 5 bases and 1 base respectively, with 16 bases between them. In germline, CDR1 is MNHEY, CDR2 SMNVEV (reference sequence). The CDR3 region is CASSLLQRTGTDTQYF. CDR3 sequence (DNA): TGTGCCAGCAGTCTCCTACAGCGGACGGGCACAGATACGCAGTATTTT.

The CDR3 DNA is TGTGCCAGCAATACCAATGGACTAGCGGGCGAGCGGGGCAATGAGCAGTTCTTC. Amino acid sequence: CASNTNGLAGERGNEQFF. The V call is TRBV6-2 or TRBV6-3, the J call TRBJ2-1; 11 bases line up with TRBD2. CDR1 is MNHEY, CDR2 SVGEGT, per germline. The CDR3 sequence is 18 residues long. The ends lost 7 bases at V and 6 bases at J; junction bases unmatched: 17.

The chain joins TRBV11-2 to TRBJ2-7; 11 bases map to TRBD2. The V segment lost 0 bases and the J segment 0 bases; nucleotides outside the gene matches: 7. This CDR3 has 18 residues. CDR1 SGHAT and CDR2 FQNNGV come from the germline V gene. The CDR3 reads CASSLETSGGISSYEQYF. The CDR3 DNA reads as TGTGCCAGCAGCTTAGAAACTAGCGGGGGAATTAGCTCCTACGAGCAGTACTTC.

The chain links TRBV15 to TRBJ2-7; D may be TRBD1 (6 bases). CDR3 length: 16 amino acids. The germline V and J ends were trimmed by 1 base and 0 bases, with 13 bases remaining between them. Germline lookup yields CDR1 LNHNV and CDR2 YYDKDF (reference sequence). Here the CDR3 DNA reads TGTGCCACCAGCAGAGGCCCGGGACAACACTCCTACGAGCAGTACTTC. Amino acid sequence: CATSRGPGQHSYEQYF.

The V call is TRBV7-9, the J call TRBJ1-6; D ambiguous. The CDR3 is made up of 12 amino acids. Germline V lookup: CDR1 SEHNR, CDR2 FQNEAQ (reference sequence). The V gene lost 5 bases and the J gene lost 11 bases, with 10 bases spanning the gap. The CDR3 loop is CASSAEKTPLHF. The CDR3 nucleotides are TGTGCCAGCAGCGCCGAAAAAACACCCCTCCACTTT.

The rearrangement uses TRBV10-3 and TRBJ1-4, with 12 bases that match TRBD1. This CDR3 has 15 residues. J gave up 8 bases and V 4 bases, and 5 bases lay outside the gene matches. Germline V gives CDR1 ENHRY, CDR2 SYGVKD. The CDR3 here is CAISATGTGGEKLFF. The CDR3 nucleotides are TGTGCCATCAGTGCGACCGGGACAGGGGGCGAAAAACTGTTTTTT.

This clonotype has at least ten counts. This rearrangement joins TRBV29-1 to TRBJ2-2; 7 positions agree with TRBD1. The CDR3 sequence is 14 residues long. Germline V gene lookup returns CDR1 SQVTM and CDR2 ANQGSEA. Germline trimming cut 6 bases from V and 1 base from J; bases unmatched to any gene: 5. The CDR3 nucleotides are TGCAGCGTGCCACAGGGGCTGAACACCGGGGAGCTGTTTTTT. The encoded protein is CSVPQGLNTGELFF.

This CDR3 is CASSLEGTGLEKLFF. CDR3 in DNA: TGTGCCAGCAGCTTAGAGGGGACAGGCCTTGAAAAACTGTTTTTT. The chain has TRBV7-9 and TRBJ1-4; TRBD1 matches at 8 bases. Germline V gene data show CDR1 as SEHNR and CDR2 as FQNEAQ (reference sequence). The CDR3 length is 15 residues. With V trimmed by 1 base and J by 7 bases, 5 bases remained unmatched.

In its sample, this clonotype was seen many times. The DNA for the CDR3 is TGCGCCAGCAGAGGGAACGGATCTAACTATGGCTACACCTTC. Protein: CASRGNGSNYGYTF. This chain uses TRBV5-1 with TRBJ1-2; D unclear. Per the germline V gene, CDR1 is SGHRS and CDR2 is YFSETQ. V gave up 5 bases and J gave up 0 bases, with 11 bases separating them. The CDR3 extends over 14 amino acids.

The chain recombines TRBV12-3 or TRBV12-4 with TRBJ2-1; D not resolved. V was shortened by 8 bases and J by 8 bases, with 13 bases between the two germline ends. The CDR3 loop spans 12 amino acids. The CDR3 coding sequence is TGTGCCAGCGGCTACCGGCGCGATGAGCAGTTCTTC. Its protein is CASGYRRDEQFF.

This clonotype was found a few times. The chain combines TRBV7-9 with TRBJ1-2; possibly TRBD1 for D (5 bases). V dropped 1 base and J dropped 3 bases, with 15 bases sitting between them. This CDR3 spans 16 amino acids. Germline loops: CDR1 SEHNR, CDR2 FQNEAQ (reference sequence). Here the CDR3 reads CASSLGGHVGDYGYTF. In DNA, the CDR3 is TGTGCCAGCAGCTTAGGAGGACACGTTGGTGACTATGGCTACACCTTC. The full variable domain, completed using reference TRBV7-9 and TRBJ1-2, is DTGVSQNPRHKITKRGQNVTFRCDPISEHNRLYWYRQTLGQGPEFLTYFQNEAQLEKSRLLSDRFSAERPKGSFSTLEIQRTEQGDSAMYLCASSLGGHVGDYGYTFGSGTRLTVV.

This clonotype was recorded a few times. J is TRBJ1-4 and V is TRBV20-1; perhaps TRBD1 as D (6 bases). The CDR3 runs 17 residues. Germline CDR1 and CDR2: DFQATT and SNEGSKA (reference sequence). Trimming stripped 0 bases from V and 0 bases from J, with 14 bases between. The DNA of the CDR3 is TGCAGTGCTAGAGACGCAGCCGGGGGCACAACTAATGAAAAACTGTTTTTT. This encodes CSARDAAGGTTNEKLFF.

This clonotype showed up many times. The chain employs TRBV3-1 and TRBJ1-4, with D unclear. The CDR3 extends over 12 amino acids. Germline assignment: CDR1 LGHDT and CDR2 YNNKEL (reference sequence). V was cut by 3 bases and J by 11 bases, with 10 bases left in between. CDR3 loop: CASSHEVSKLFF. The DNA for the CDR3 is TGTGCCAGCAGCCACGAAGTTAGTAAACTGTTTTTT.

This chain connects TRBV4-1 to TRBJ2-5; TRBD2 agrees at 9 bases. The ends lost 1 base at V and 4 bases at J; junction bases unmatched: 7. From germline, CDR1 is MGHRA and CDR2 YSYEKL. CDR3 length: 16 amino acids. The CDR3 region has the DNA TGCGCCAGCAGCCAAGTGGGCGGGAGGGCCGGAGAGACCCAGTACTTC. It translates to CASSQVGGRAGETQYF.

In its sample, this clonotype was seen a few times. The V gene is TRBV5-1, the J gene TRBJ2-3; 9 bases agree with TRBD1. Trimming cost V 4 bases and J 8 bases; bases outside gene matches: 14. The CDR3 spans 16 residues. The germline gives CDR1 SGHRS, CDR2 YFSETQ. CDR3 nucleotides: TGCGCCAGCAGCCCCGGGACAGGGACCCTCTTGGGTACGCAGTATTTT. Protein product: CASSPGTGTLLGTQYF.